Listed below are T cell receptor beta chains from one sample, sequenced in a study of blood T cells in healthy people across ages. TCRdb reprocessed the 5' RACE reads via MiXCR and lists one record per CDR3 protein. This sample yields 1.5 million to 2 million distinct CDR3 sequences, of which about 39% are seen a single time; roughly 23% belongs to the top ten. What was sequenced was blood. The receptors stem from a human donor in good health. CDR3s include the opening cysteine and the closing phenylalanine or tryptophan. A D gene is named only where the DNA matches it firmly. Only part of the rows carry a size: once, few, many, or a class if the clone is expanded.

d_gene	abundance	v_gene	j_gene	CDR3nt	CDR3aa
-	-	TRBV7-9	TRBJ1-2	TGTGCCAGCAGCACTCGGACCTACCTCGGGGTTGGGGGCTATGGCTACACCTTC	CASSTRTYLGVGGYGYTF
TRBD1	once	TRBV5-1	TRBJ2-3	TGCGCCAGCAGGCCCCTGCCCGGGACAGCACGCACGTCTAGCACAGATACGCAGTATTTT	CASRPLPGTARTSSTDTQYF
-	-	TRBV21-1	TRBJ1-6	TGTGCCAGCAGGGAAACCAGGGGCTCGGGGTATAATTCACCCCTCCACTTT	CASRETRGSGYNSPLHF
-	-	TRBV7-3	TRBJ2-2	TGTGCCAGCAGCCCGATTCCCGGGACGGGCAGCTTGAACACCGGGGAGCTGTTTTTT	CASSPIPGTGSLNTGELFF
TRBD2	-	TRBV6-5	TRBJ2-7	TGTGCCAGCATGGGGGGGAAAAATGCCTACGAGCAGTACTTC	CASMGGKNAYEQYF
-	few	TRBV21-1	TRBJ2-4	TGTGCCAGCAGCCCCCCGAGGGAACAAAACATTCAGTACTTC	CASSPPREQNIQYF
TRBD1	few	TRBV4-1	TRBJ1-1	TGCGCCAGCAGCCTCTATTTGGACAGGGGGGCTTTCTTT	CASSLYLDRGAFF
TRBD1	few	TRBV29-1	TRBJ1-2	TGCAGCGTTGTGCTGGGGACAGGGCATGGCTACACCTTC	CSVVLGTGHGYTF
TRBD1	few	TRBV4-1	TRBJ1-4	TGCGCCAGCAGCCAGATGAAGACAGGGGCTAATGAAGAACTGTTTTTT	CASSQMKTGANEELFF
-	once	TRBV5-1	TRBJ1-2	TGCGCCAGCAGCTTGGAGGCAGGGGTCGGCTACACCTTC	CASSLEAGVGYTF
-	few	TRBV28	TRBJ2-1	TGTGCCAGCAGTTCCCCTGAGGGGGGCGCAGGTAATGAGCAGTTCTTC	CASSSPEGGAGNEQFF
TRBD2	-	TRBV9	TRBJ2-7	TGTGCCAGCAGCGTTGGCGGGGGGGCCCTCTACGAGCAGTACTTC	CASSVGGGALYEQYF
-	once	TRBV6-5	TRBJ2-7	TGTGCCAGCAGTTACTACATCGGGCCCTACGAGCAGTACTTC	CASSYYIGPYEQYF
-	-	TRBV6-5	TRBJ2-1	TGTGCCAGCATGAGGGGGACTGGCGAGCAGTTCTTC	CASMRGTGEQFF
-	-	TRBV20-1	TRBJ2-1	TGCAGTGCTGTTGACCGGGACTTCCACTCCTACAATGAGCAGTTCTTC	CSAVDRDFHSYNEQFF
TRBD1	-	TRBV20-1	TRBJ1-1	TGCAGTGCGCTTACAGGGGAAGGAGCTTTCTTT	CSALTGEGAFF
-	-	TRBV15	TRBJ2-3	TGTGCCACCAGCAGCTCCCGGGGTGGTGATCCCCCCCCAGATACGCAGTATTTT	CATSSSRGGDPPPDTQYF
-	few	TRBV20-1	TRBJ2-1	TGCAGTGCTCTATTCCACAGTTACAATGAGCAGTTCTTC	CSALFHSYNEQFF
-	-	TRBV7-2	TRBJ2-6	TGTGCCAGCAGCTTACGTTCCGGGACTTTC	CASSLRSGTF
TRBD2	-	TRBV2	TRBJ2-3	TGTGCCAGCAGTGAGCGGGGGGTACCAGATACGCAGTATTTT	CASSERGVPDTQYF
-	few	TRBV7-9	TRBJ2-7	TGTGCCAGCAGCTTAGATGGGGACTCCTACGAGCAGTACTTC	CASSLDGDSYEQYF
-	-	TRBV7-2	TRBJ1-5	TGTGCCAGCAGCTTAGCGGGTAGATATAGCAATCAGCCCCAGCATTTT	CASSLAGRYSNQPQHF
TRBD2	-	TRBV5-1	TRBJ2-5	TGCGCCAGCAGCTGGACGACTAGCGCCTACAATGAGCAGTACTTC	CASSWTTSAYNEQYF
TRBD1	-	TRBV15	TRBJ1-2	TGTGCCACCAGCGGTGGGGGGGACAGGGGCCTCTATGGCTACACCTTC	CATSGGGDRGLYGYTF
TRBD1	few	TRBV6-1	TRBJ2-7	TGTGCCAGCAGTTTAATCTTGGACAGGGTCTTAGACGAGCAGTACTTC	CASSLILDRVLDEQYF
-	-	TRBV15	TRBJ2-3	TGTGCCACCAGCAGAGGAGAAAGGGCCGTAGATACGCAGTATTTT	CATSRGERAVDTQYF
-	few	TRBV2	TRBJ2-5	TGTGTCAGCATCTCGGGCGTCCAGGAGACCCAGTACTTC	CVSISGVQETQYF
-	few	TRBV27	TRBJ2-7	TGTGCCAGCAGTTCGACCCGCCCGACCGATTGGTCCTACGAGCAGTACTTC	CASSSTRPTDWSYEQYF
TRBD1	few	TRBV5-1	TRBJ2-1	TGCGCCAGCAGCTCACTCGGACAGGGTAACAATGAGCAGTTCTTC	CASSSLGQGNNEQFF
-	-	TRBV12-3/TRBV12-4	TRBJ1-4	TGTGCCAGCAGTTTATCCGCGGCTAATGAAAAACTGTTTTTT	CASSLSAANEKLFF
-	few	TRBV3-1	TRBJ2-7	TGTGTCAGCAGCCAGACCCCGCCTTCATACGAGCAGTACTTC	CVSSQTPPSYEQYF
-	-	TRBV20-1	TRBJ2-7	TGCAGTGCTAGAGATGACTATTACTACGAGCAGTACTTC	CSARDDYYYEQYF
-	-	TRBV7-3	TRBJ2-7	TGTGCCAGCAGCTTATCCCCAATCAACGAGCAGTACTTC	CASSLSPINEQYF
-	few	TRBV6-5	TRBJ2-5	TGTGCCAGCAGTTTCATCGGCAGGGACCAAGAGACCCAGTACTTC	CASSFIGRDQETQYF
-	-	TRBV15	TRBJ2-7	TGTGCCACCAGTCACTCGGGATACGAGCAGTACTTC	CATSHSGYEQYF
-	-	TRBV4-3	TRBJ2-3	TGCGCCAGCAGCCAAGTGGGCCCTGATACGCAGTATTTT	CASSQVGPDTQYF
-	-	TRBV12-3/TRBV12-4	TRBJ1-5	TGTGCCAGCAGCCCCCAGGCGCAACCCAATCAGCCCCAGCATTTT	CASSPQAQPNQPQHF
TRBD1	-	TRBV3-1	TRBJ1-6	TGTGCCAGCAGCCCAGGGGGCTTTCTCTATAATTCACCCCTCCACTTT	CASSPGGFLYNSPLHF
-	-	TRBV6-2/TRBV6-3	TRBJ1-5	TGTGCCAGCAGTGCAGGTCAGCCCCAGCATTTT	CASSAGQPQHF
-	-	TRBV7-2	TRBJ1-2	TGTGCCAGCAGCTTAGGCGACAGGATGAACTATGGCTACACCTTC	CASSLGDRMNYGYTF
TRBD1	few	TRBV6-4	TRBJ1-1	TGTGCCAGCAGTGACGGACAGGGGGCCACTGAAGCTTTCTTT	CASSDGQGATEAFF
TRBD1	-	TRBV6-1	TRBJ1-2	TGTGCCAGCAGTGTAACAGGGGCCGGGTATGGCTACACCTTC	CASSVTGAGYGYTF
TRBD1	-	TRBV10-3	TRBJ2-3	TGTGCCAGCCGAGACAGGGGGGGGAATACAGATACGCAGTATTTT	CASRDRGGNTDTQYF
TRBD1	-	TRBV16	TRBJ2-1	TGTGCCAGCACGGACAGGGCCCATGAGCAGTTCTTC	CASTDRAHEQFF
-	few	TRBV4-3	TRBJ2-7	TGCGCCAGCAGCCCAACCACCCTACCCTACGAGCAGTACTTC	CASSPTTLPYEQYF
TRBD1	-	TRBV6-2/TRBV6-3	TRBJ1-2	TGTGCCTGCAGAGAGACAGGGGAGGATGGCTACACCTTC	CACRETGEDGYTF
-	-	TRBV19	TRBJ2-6	TGTGCCAGTAGTATCCCAGGGAATGGAGCCAACGTCCTGACTTTC	CASSIPGNGANVLTF
-	few	TRBV7-9	TRBJ2-1	TGTGCCAGCAGCTTAGCACAGGCCGAGCAGTTCTTC	CASSLAQAEQFF
-	-	TRBV6-1	TRBJ2-1	TGTGCCAGCGGCGGTGAGAGGGCGAATGAGCAGTTCTTC	CASGGERANEQFF
TRBD1	few	TRBV7-9	TRBJ1-1	TGTGCCAGCAGCTTACTTACAGGGGGGACGAGGAACACTGAAGCTTTCTTT	CASSLLTGGTRNTEAFF